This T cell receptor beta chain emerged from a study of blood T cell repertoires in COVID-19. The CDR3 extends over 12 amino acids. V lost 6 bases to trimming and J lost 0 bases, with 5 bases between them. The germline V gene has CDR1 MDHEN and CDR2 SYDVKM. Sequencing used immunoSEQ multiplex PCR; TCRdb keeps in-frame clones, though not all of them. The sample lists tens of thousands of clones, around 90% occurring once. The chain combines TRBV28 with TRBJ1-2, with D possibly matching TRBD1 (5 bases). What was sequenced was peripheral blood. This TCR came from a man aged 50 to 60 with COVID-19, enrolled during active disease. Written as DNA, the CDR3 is TGTGCCAGCAGGACAGCTAACTATGGCTACACCTTC. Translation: CASRTANYGYTF.